In this sample, the clone carrying this T cell receptor beta chain turned up many times. With 5 bases clipped from V and 9 bases from J, the junction kept 10 bases outside the gene matches. The CDR3 runs to 15 residues. Germline V gene sequence: CDR1 LGHDT, CDR2 YNNKEL (reference sequence). This record comes from a study of breast tumors, draining lymph nodes, adjacent tissues. One entry per CDR3 protein results from TCRdb running MiXCR on the multiplex PCR reads. This sample has approximately 6,900 distinct CDR3 sequences, with around 46% found just once. The sequenced sample was tumor-adjacent breast tissue. This rearrangement joins TRBV3-1 to TRBJ2-1; 10 bases map to TRBD2. This receptor was taken from a female donor with breast cancer. Some clones in this sample may be carry-over from other donors' samples. CDR3 DNA: TGTGCCAGCAGCACTCAAGCGGGAGGGCCTAGTGAGCAGTTCTTC. As protein: CASSTQAGGPSEQFF.